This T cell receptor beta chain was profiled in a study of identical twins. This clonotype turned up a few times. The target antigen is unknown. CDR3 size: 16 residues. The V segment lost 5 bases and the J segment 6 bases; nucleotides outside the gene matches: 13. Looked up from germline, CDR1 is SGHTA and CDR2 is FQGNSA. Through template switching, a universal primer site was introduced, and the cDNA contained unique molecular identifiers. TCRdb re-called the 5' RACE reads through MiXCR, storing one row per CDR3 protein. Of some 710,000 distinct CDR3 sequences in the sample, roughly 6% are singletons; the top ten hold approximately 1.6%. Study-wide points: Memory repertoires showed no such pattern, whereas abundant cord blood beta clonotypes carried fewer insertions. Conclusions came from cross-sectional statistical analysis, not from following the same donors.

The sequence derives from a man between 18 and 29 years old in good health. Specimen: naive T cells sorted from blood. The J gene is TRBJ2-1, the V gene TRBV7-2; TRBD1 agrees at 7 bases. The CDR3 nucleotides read TGTGCCAGCAGCCCGCAGGACAGGAGAGGTCGCAATGAGCAGTTCTTC. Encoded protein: CASSPQDRRGRNEQFF.